This paragraph reports one T cell receptor (beta chain). These data are taken from a study of cytomegalovirus exposure and HLA in healthy donors. PCR primers comprised 60 Vbeta and 13 Jbeta primers. The method was immunoSEQ multiplex PCR; TCRdb's version includes in-frame clones alone and lacks a portion of them. Of 90,000 to 120,000 clones detected, around 69% appear once; the ten largest clones hold 2% to 3%. Sequencing was carried out using PBMCs. The clonotype comes from a man in his late teens or twenties in good health and CMV-seronegative.

CDR3 residues: CASSFRDRGTYEQYF. As DNA, the CDR3 is TGTGCCAGCAGCTTCCGGGACAGGGGAACCTACGAGCAGTACTTC. This chain joins TRBV7-9 and TRBJ2-7, with TRBD1 identical over 10 bases. The germline V gene has CDR1 SEHNR and CDR2 FQNEAQ (reference sequence). The CDR3 contains 15 residues. V shed 3 bases, J shed 2 bases, and the junction held 4 bases outside the gene matches.